This entry concerns a single TCR beta chain. The source of the sample is a study of blood T cell repertoires in COVID-19. Study context: COVID-19 samples collected from the United States, Italy and Spain covered acute and convalescent phases. PBMCs, B-cell-depleted T cells, or T cells provided the cDNA or gDNA that made up the material.

Trimming at V came to 0 bases and at J to 4 bases, leaving 1 base not matched to a gene. CDR3 length equals 15 residues. In germline, CDR1 is LGHDT, CDR2 YNNKEL (reference sequence). Authors' analysis steps: Amplification of reference gene primers was used by the study to estimate nucleated cell counts. Repertoires were generated with immunoSEQ multiplex PCR, while TCRdb's copy carries only in-frame clones and drops some. The V and J calls and clone size are taken from that table; D and trimming were inferred from the DNA. The sample has about 120,000 clones, approximately 87% seen once. J is TRBJ2-2 and V is TRBV3-1 (or the pseudogene TRBV3-2), with 8 bases identical to TRBD1. The specimen was peripheral blood. The sequence came from an older woman with acute or convalescent COVID-19. CDR3 DNA: TGTGCCAGCAGCCAAGACACAGGGGGCACCGGGGAGCTGTTTTTT. Residues: CASSQDTGGTGELFF.